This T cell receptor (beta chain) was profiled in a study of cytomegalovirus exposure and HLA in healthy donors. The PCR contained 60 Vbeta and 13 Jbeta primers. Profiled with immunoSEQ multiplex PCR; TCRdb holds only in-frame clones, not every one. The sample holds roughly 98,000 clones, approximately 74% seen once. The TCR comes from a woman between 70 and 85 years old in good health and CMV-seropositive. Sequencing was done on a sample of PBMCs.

For the CDR3, the DNA is TGTGCCAGCAGCCGGGACAGGGAAGAGACCCAGTACTTC. It translates to CASSRDREETQYF. The genes are TRBV2 and TRBJ2-5; 9 bases agree with TRBD1. The length of the CDR3 is 13 residues. V gave up 6 bases and J gave up 3 bases; unmatched junction bases: 2. The germline gives CDR1 SNHLY, CDR2 FYNNEI.